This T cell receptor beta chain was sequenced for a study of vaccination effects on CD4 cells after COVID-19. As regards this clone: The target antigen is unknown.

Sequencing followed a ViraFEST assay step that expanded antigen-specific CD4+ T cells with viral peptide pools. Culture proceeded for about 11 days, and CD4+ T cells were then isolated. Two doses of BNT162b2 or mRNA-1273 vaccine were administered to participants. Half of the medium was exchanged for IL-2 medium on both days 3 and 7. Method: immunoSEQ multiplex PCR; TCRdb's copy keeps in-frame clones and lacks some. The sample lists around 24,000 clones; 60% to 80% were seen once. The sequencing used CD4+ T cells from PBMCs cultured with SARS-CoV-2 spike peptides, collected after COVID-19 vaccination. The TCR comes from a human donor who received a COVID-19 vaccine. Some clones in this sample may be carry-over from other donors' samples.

The DNA for the CDR3 is TGTGCCAGCAGCCAAGATTTGATCGGAGAGACCCAGTACTTC. This codes for CASSQDLIGETQYF. The genes are TRBV3-1 (or the pseudogene TRBV3-2) and TRBJ2-5; D call uncertain. Germline assignment: CDR1 LGHDT and CDR2 YNNKEL (reference sequence). V gave up 0 bases and J gave up 4 bases, with 9 bases separating them. This CDR3 is built from 14 residues.